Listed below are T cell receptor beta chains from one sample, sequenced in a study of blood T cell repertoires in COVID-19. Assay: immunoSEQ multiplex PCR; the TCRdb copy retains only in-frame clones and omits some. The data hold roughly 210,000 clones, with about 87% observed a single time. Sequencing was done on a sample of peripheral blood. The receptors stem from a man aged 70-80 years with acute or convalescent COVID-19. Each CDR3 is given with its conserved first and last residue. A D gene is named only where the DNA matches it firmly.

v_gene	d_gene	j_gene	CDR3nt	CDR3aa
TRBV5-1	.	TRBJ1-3	TGCGCCAGCAGCTTGGCAGGGTACGGAAACACCATATATTTT	CASSLAGYGNTIYF
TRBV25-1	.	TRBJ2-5	TGTGCCAGCAGTATTTACAGCGGAGAGACCCAGTACTTC	CASSIYSGETQYF
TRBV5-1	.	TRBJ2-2	TGCGCCAGCAGCTTTGGAGGAGGGATCACCGCCACCGGGGAGCTGTTTTTT	CASSFGGGITATGELFF
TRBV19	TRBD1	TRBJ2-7	TGTGCCAGTAGTATAGACTGGACAGGGTCGGACGAGCAGTACTTC	CASSIDWTGSDEQYF
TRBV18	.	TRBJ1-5	TGTGCCAGCTCACCAGGCTCCAGCAATCAGCCCCAGCATTTT	CASSPGSSNQPQHF
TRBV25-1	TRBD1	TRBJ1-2	TGTGCCAGCAGCGAGTGGGACAGGGAACCTCGGGGCTACACCTTC	CASSEWDREPRGYTF
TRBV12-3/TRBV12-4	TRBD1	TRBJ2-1	TGTGCCAGCAGTTGGACAGGGCTGAATGAGCAGTTCTTC	CASSWTGLNEQFF
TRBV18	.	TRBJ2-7	TGTGCCAGCTCACTCGAGAACTACGAGCAGTACTTC	CASSLENYEQYF
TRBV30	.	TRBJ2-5	TGTGCCTGGAAACCCGAGGGTGTTAGCAGACAAGAGACCCAGTACTTC	CAWKPEGVSRQETQYF
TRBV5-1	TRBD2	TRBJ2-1	TGCGGATCAGGGACTAGCGGGGGGAGCTCCTACAATGAGCAGTTCTTC	CGSGTSGGSSYNEQFF